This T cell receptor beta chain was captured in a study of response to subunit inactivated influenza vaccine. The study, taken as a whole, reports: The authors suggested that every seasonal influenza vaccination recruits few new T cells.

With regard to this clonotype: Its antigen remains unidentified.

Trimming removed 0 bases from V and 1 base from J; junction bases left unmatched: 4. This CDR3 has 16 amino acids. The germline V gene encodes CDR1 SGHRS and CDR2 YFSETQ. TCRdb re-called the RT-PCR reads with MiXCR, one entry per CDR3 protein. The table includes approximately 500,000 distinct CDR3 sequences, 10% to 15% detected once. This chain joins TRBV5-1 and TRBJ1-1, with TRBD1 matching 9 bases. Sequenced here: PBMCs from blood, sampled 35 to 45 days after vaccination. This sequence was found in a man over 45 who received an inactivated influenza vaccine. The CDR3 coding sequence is TGCGCCAGCAGCTTGGAAAACAGGGGGCCGAACACTGAAGCTTTCTTT. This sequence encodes CASSLENRGPNTEAFF. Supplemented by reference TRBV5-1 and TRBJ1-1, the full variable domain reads KAGVTQTPRYLIKTRGQQVTLSCSPISGHRSVSWYQQTPGQGLQFLFEYFSETQRNKGNFPGRFSGRQFSNSRSEMNVSTLELGDSALYLCASSLENRGPNTEAFFGQGTRLTVV.